This T cell receptor (beta chain) was captured in a study of identical twins. Overall study findings and caveats: While abundant cord blood beta clonotypes carried fewer insertions, memory repertoires showed no such pattern. For zero-insertion analyses, partial confounding could come from invariant MAIT and iNKT cells.

This clonotype was counted many times. Its antigen is unidentified. Germline V gene lookup returns CDR1 SGHAT and CDR2 FQNNGV. Trimming removed 0 bases from V and 4 bases from J, with 10 bases in between. The CDR3 is 15 residues long. A universal primer site arose from template switching, and cDNA bore unique molecular identifiers. TCRdb used MiXCR to reprocess the 5' RACE reads, holding one entry per CDR3 protein. This sample has about 220,000 distinct CDR3 sequences, with 7.5% found just once. These data were also filed under a second study, of yellow fever vaccine responses in identical twins. That work contributes: Reportedly, twins showed a vaccine T cell response that looked partly convergent and partly personalized.

The clonotype originates from a woman younger than 30 in good health. The chain employs TRBV11-2 and TRBJ2-1; D not resolved. The sample comprised memory (CD45RO+) T cells sorted from blood. The CDR3 loop is CASSLDQALYNEQFF. CDR3 coding DNA: TGTGCCAGCAGCTTAGATCAAGCACTTTACAATGAGCAGTTCTTC. Looking up the rest from reference TRBV11-2 and TRBJ2-1 gives the full variable domain: EAGVAQSPRYKIIEKRQSVAFWCNPISGHATLYWYQQILGQGPKLLIQFQNNGVVDDSQLPKDRFSAERLKGVDSTLKIQPAKLEDSAVYLCASSLDQALYNEQFFGPGTRLTVL.